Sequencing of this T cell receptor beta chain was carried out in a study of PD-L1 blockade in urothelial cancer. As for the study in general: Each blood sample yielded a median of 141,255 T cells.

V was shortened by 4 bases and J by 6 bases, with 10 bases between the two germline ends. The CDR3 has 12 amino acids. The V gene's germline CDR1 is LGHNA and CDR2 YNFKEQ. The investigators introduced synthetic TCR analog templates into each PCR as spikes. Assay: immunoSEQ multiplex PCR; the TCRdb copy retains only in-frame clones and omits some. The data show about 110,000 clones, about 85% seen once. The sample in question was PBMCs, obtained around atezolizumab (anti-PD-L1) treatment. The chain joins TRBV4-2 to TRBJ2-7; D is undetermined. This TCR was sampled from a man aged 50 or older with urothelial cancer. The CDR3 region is CASSPGQTEQYF. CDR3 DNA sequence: TGTGCCAGCAGCCCAGGCCAGACCGAGCAGTACTTC.